The 5 T cell receptor beta chains below were found in one sample sequenced in a study of blood T cell repertoires in COVID-19. Sequencing used immunoSEQ multiplex PCR; TCRdb keeps in-frame clones, though not all of them. Among some 170,000 clones, 75% to 90% were seen once, and the ten largest hold roughly 10%. Input material: peripheral blood. All receptors come from a human donor in a cohort sampled during active COVID-19.

This sequence joins TRBV3-1 (or the pseudogene TRBV3-2) and TRBJ2-3, with D perhaps matching TRBD1 (5 bases). The CDR3 is 15 residues long. V lost 1 base and J lost 8, with 16 bases in between. CDR1 and CDR2 from the germline V gene are LGHDT and YNNKEL (reference sequence). Here the CDR3 reads CASSQGGIKQGTQYF. CDR3 sequence (DNA): TGTGCCAGCAGCCAAGGGGGAATAAAGCAGGGTACGCAGTATTTT.

The CDR3 nucleotides read TGTGCCAGCAGCTTACAGGGTCGAAGTGCCGGCACTGAAGCTTTCTTT. It yields the protein CASSLQGRSAGTEAFF. The J gene is TRBJ1-1, the V gene TRBV7-8, with D perhaps TRBD1 (5 bases). V was cut by 2 bases and J by 4 bases, with 17 bases left in between. This CDR3 comprises 16 residues. Germline V gene sequence: CDR1 SGHVS, CDR2 FQNEAQ.

CDR3 coding DNA: TGCGCCAGCAGTGATCGGGTGGGGCAGTTCTTC. It specifies CASSDRVGQFF. The chain employs TRBV10-2 and TRBJ2-1, with no clear D. V was shortened by 3 bases and J by 12 bases, with 9 bases between the two germline ends. Germline loops: CDR1 WSHSY, CDR2 SAAADI. This CDR3 is built from 11 residues.

The chain employs TRBV19 and TRBJ1-2; 8 positions match TRBD1. Germline CDR1 LNHDA, CDR2 SQIVND (reference sequence). V dropped 3 bases and J dropped 8; count of bases not matched to a gene: 11. This CDR3 spans 15 amino acids. In DNA form, the CDR3 reads TGTGCCAGTAGTATTAGTAGGGACAGGTCCCGCGGCTACACCTTC. Translated, it gives CASSISRDRSRGYTF.

The genes are TRBV5-1 and TRBJ2-5, with a weak D call TRBD1 (6 bases). This CDR3 has 15 residues. Germline V gene data show CDR1 as SGHRS and CDR2 as YFSETQ. The ends were cut back, 2 bases at V and 0 bases at J, with 11 bases in the middle. For the CDR3, the DNA is TGCGCCAGCAGCTTAGTACAGGGCCACCAAGAGACCCAGTACTTC. It encodes CASSLVQGHQETQYF.